What follows is one TCR beta chain and its context. What it binds is unknown. The source of the sample is a study of CD8 T cells in ankylosing spondylitis. Study outcomes and limitations: A TCR beta motif made of several highly homologous variants seemed typical of ankylosing spondylitis blood. In peripheral blood, disease-linked CD8+ clones occurred at relatively low frequencies. Matched ankylosing spondylitis synovial fluid reportedly contained a significantly enriched population of disease-linked clones.

MiXCR was run by TCRdb on the 5' RACE reads, yielding one entry per CDR3 protein. The sample yields approximately 540,000 distinct CDR3 sequences, approximately 11% seen once. The CDR3 runs 14 residues. V was clipped by 3 bases and J by 4 bases, with 10 bases between them. The germline CDR1 and CDR2 sequences are DFQATT and SNEGSKA (reference sequence). This sequence was found in a male donor with ankylosing spondylitis. V usage is TRBV20-1 and J usage is TRBJ2-6; D is possibly TRBD2 (6 bases). Source material: blood, either unsorted or a sorted T cell fraction (not recorded which). CDR3 nucleotides: TGCAGTGCTAGGTCGGGGGTCGGGGCCAACGTCCTGACTTTC. Protein sequence: CSARSGVGANVLTF.